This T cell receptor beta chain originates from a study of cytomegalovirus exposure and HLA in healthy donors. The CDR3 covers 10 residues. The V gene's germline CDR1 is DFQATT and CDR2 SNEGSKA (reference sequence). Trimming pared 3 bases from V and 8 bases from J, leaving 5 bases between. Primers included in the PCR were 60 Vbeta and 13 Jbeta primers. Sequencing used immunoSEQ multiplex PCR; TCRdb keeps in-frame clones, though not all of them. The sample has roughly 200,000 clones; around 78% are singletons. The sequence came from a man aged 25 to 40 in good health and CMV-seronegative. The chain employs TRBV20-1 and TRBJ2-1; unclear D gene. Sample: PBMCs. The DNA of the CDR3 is TGCAGTGCTAGGTCCTATGAGCAGTTCTTC. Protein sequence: CSARSYEQFF.